This T cell receptor (beta chain) was sequenced for a study of shared clonotypes between healthy human individuals. Whole-study results and caveats: As a rule, naive subsets had a larger estimated richness than memory subsets.

Germline CDR1 reads SGHRS; CDR2 reads YFSETQ. V was shortened by 5 bases and J by 6 bases, with 11 bases between the two germline ends. This CDR3 is built from 13 residues. TCRdb keeps only in-frame clones here, not all; method: immunoSEQ multiplex PCR. The table lists about 680,000 clones, about two thirds of them singletons, with around 2% in the top ten. Remarks on this clone: Its antigen is currently unknown.

This TCR derives from a woman in her twenties or thirties in good health. The chain has TRBV5-1 and TRBJ2-2; D possibly uses TRBD1 or TRBD2 (5 bases each). The sample consisted of memory CD4+ T cells sorted from blood. The subset denotes: CD45RA-negative fraction. CDR3 sequence: CASRIQGAGELFF. The CDR3 bases are TGCGCCAGCAGAATTCAGGGAGCCGGGGAGCTGTTTTTT.